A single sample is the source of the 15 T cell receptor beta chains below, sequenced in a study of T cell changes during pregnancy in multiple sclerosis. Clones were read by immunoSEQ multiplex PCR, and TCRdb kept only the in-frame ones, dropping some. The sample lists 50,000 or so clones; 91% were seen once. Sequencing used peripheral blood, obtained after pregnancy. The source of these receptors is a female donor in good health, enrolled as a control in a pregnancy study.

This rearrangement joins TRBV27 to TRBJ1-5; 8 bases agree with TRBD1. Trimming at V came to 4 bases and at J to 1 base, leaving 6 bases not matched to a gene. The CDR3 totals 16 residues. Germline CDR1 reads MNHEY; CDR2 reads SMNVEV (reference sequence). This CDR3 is CASSSMTGVSNQPQHF. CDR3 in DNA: TGTGCCAGCAGTTCCATGACAGGGGTGAGCAATCAGCCCCAGCATTTT.

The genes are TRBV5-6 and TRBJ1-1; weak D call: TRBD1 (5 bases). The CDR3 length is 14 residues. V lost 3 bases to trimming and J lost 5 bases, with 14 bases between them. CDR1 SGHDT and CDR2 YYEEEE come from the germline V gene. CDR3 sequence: CASSYSGSGTEAFF. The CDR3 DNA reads TGTGCCAGCAGCTATTCAGGGAGCGGGACTGAAGCTTTCTTT.

The CDR3 spells CASSITHLQPQHF. The DNA of the CDR3 is TGTGCCAGCAGCATTACTCATCTTCAGCCCCAGCATTTT. V gene TRBV7-6 combines with J gene TRBJ1-5, with no clear D. V was cut by 5 bases and J by 6 bases, with 11 bases left in between. The CDR3 runs to 13 residues. The V gene's germline CDR1 is SGHVS and CDR2 FNYEAQ.

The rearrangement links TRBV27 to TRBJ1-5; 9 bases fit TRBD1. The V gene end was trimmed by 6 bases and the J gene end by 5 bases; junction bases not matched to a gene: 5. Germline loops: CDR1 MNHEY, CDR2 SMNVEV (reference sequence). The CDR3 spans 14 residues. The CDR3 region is CASSPGQGYQPQHF. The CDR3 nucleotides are TGTGCCAGCAGCCCGGGACAGGGCTATCAGCCCCAGCATTTT.

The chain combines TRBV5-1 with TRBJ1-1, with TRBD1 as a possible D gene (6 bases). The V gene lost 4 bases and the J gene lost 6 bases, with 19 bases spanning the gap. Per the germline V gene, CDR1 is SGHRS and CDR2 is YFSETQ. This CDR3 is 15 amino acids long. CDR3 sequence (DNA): TGCGCCAGCAGCCGGGAGGTCGGGGGCAACTCTGAAGCTTTCTTT. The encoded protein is CASSREVGGNSEAFF.

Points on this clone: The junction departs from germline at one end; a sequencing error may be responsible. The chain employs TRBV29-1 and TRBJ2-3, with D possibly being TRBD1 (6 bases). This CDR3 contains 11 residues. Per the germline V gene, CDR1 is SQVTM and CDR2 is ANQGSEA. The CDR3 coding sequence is TGCAGCGGTGGGGACACAGATATGCAGTATTTT. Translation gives CSGGDTDMQYF.

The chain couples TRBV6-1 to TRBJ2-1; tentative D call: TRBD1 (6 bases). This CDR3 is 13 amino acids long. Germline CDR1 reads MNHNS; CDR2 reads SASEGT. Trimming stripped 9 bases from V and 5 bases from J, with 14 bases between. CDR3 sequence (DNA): TGTGCCAGTACGACAGGATTGAACAATGAGCAGTTCTTC. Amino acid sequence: CASTTGLNNEQFF.

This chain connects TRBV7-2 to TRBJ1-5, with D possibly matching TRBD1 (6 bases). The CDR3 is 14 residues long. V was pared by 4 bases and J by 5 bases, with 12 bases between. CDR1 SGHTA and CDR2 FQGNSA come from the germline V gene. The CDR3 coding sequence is TGTGCCAGCAGCTCACAGGGTCGAGATCAGCCCCAGCATTTT. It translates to CASSSQGRDQPQHF.

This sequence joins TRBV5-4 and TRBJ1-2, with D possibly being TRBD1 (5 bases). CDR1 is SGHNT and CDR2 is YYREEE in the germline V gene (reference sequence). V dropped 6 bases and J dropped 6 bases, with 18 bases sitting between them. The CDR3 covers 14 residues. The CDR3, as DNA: TGTGCCAGCACCGGTTGGGCAGGGTTCGATGGCTACACCTTC. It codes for CASTGWAGFDGYTF.

The CDR3 DNA reads as TGCGCCAGCAGCCAGCCCGCCGGGACTAGCGAGTACGAGCAGTACTTC. Translating it yields CASSQPAGTSEYEQYF. The chain couples TRBV4-1 to TRBJ2-7; 10 positions agree with TRBD2. V shed 3 bases and J 4 bases; nucleotides not matched to a gene: 9. This CDR3 contains 16 residues. Per the germline V gene, CDR1 is MGHRA and CDR2 is YSYEKL.

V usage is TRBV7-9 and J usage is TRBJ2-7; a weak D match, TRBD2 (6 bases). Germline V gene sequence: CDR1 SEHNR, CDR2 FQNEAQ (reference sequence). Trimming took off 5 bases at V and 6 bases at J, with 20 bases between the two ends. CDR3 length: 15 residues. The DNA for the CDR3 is TGTGCCAGCAGCACCCAGGCGGGGACGCGGTCCGAGCAGTACTTC. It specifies CASSTQAGTRSEQYF. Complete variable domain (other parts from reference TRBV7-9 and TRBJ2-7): DTGVSQNPRHKITKRGQNVTFRCDPISEHNRLYWYRQTLGQGPEFLTYFQNEAQLEKSRLLSDRFSAERPKGSFSTLEIQRTEQGDSAMYLCASSTQAGTRSEQYFGPGTRLTVT.

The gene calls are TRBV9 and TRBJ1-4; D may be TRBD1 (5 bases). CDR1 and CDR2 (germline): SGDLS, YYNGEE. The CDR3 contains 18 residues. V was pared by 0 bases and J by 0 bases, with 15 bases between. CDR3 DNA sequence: TGTGCCAGCAGCGTAGACCCGGGGGACTTCACAACTAATGAAAAACTGTTTTTT. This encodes CASSVDPGDFTTNEKLFF.

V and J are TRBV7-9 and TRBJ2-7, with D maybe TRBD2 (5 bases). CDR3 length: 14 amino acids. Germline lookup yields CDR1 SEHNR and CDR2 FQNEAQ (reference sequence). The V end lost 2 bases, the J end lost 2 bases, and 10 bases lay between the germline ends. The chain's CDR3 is CASSLSGSTYEQYF. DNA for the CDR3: TGTGCCAGCAGCTTAAGTGGGAGCACCTACGAGCAGTACTTC.

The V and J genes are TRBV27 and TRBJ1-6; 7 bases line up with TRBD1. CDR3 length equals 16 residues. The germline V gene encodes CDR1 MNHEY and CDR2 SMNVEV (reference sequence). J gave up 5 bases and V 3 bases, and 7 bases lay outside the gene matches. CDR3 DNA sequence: TGTGCCAGCAGTTTTCGGAAGACAGGGAATAATTCACCCCTCCACTTT. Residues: CASSFRKTGNNSPLHF.

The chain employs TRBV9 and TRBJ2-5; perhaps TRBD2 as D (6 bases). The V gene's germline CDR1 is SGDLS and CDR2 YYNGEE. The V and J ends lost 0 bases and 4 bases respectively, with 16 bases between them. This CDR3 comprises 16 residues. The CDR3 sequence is CASSVESYGGGETQYF. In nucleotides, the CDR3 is TGTGCCAGCAGCGTAGAAAGTTATGGGGGAGGAGAGACCCAGTACTTC.